This TCR beta chain was sequenced for a study of T cells after yellow fever vaccination. A remark on this clonotype: Its antigen is unidentified.

Overall study results and limits: Clones that expanded after primary vaccination mostly reappeared after the booster (approximately 96% CD4, approximately 85% CD8).

MiXCR, applied by TCRdb to the 5' RACE reads, yields one record per CDR3 protein. Of a few hundred thousand distinct CDR3 sequences in the sample, about 17% are singletons; the top ten hold 15% to 20%. Germline values: CDR1 ENHRY, CDR2 SYGVKD. The CDR3 length is 13 residues. V shed 3 bases and J shed 1 base, with 7 bases lying between them. The TCR comes from a man younger than 30 who received the YFV17D yellow fever vaccine. This chain connects TRBV10-3 to TRBJ2-7; D unclear. Sequenced material: PBMCs, taken before the yellow fever booster vaccination. The chain's CDR3 is CAISDKESYEQYF. The CDR3 region has the DNA TGTGCCATCAGTGACAAGGAGTCCTACGAGCAGTACTTC.